The 5 T cell receptor beta chains below all came from one sample that was sequenced in a study of T cells in Graves' hyperthyroidism and ophthalmopathy. RNA transcripts were the template for amplifying TCR beta CDR3 regions. Researchers ran a first-round RT-PCR on the TCR CDR3 using the HTBI primer set. TCRdb re-called the multiplex PCR reads with MiXCR, one entry per CDR3 protein. The sample lists more than 500,000 distinct CDR3 sequences; 14% to 15% were seen once. The sequenced material came from blood. The receptors here all came from a woman aged 40 to 55 with Graves' ophthalmopathy.

This clonotype was detected ten times or more. The V and J genes are TRBV30 and TRBJ2-7, with D unresolved. V lost 2 bases, J lost 2 bases, and 4 bases lay in between. The CDR3 loop spans 11 amino acids. Germline CDR1 reads GTSNPN; CDR2 reads SVGIG (reference sequence). The CDR3 bases are TGTGCCTGGAGTAGAACCTACGAGCAGTACTTC. Residues: CAWSRTYEQYF.

This clonotype occurred many times. This chain connects TRBV6-5 to TRBJ1-2; perhaps TRBD1 as D (6 bases). Trimming left V 0 bases short and J 4 bases short, with 15 bases between. CDR3 size: 16 residues. Germline CDR1 MNHEY, CDR2 SVGAGI. The CDR3 DNA reads TGTGCCAGCAGTTACTCCCCCGGGGGGGCTGCCTATGGCTACACCTTC. Encoded protein: CASSYSPGGAAYGYTF.

This clonotype has at least ten counts. The chain joins TRBV6-1 to TRBJ2-7, with 8 positions matching TRBD1. The germline gives CDR1 MNHNS, CDR2 SASEGT. The CDR3 extends over 13 amino acids. The V and J ends lost 5 bases and 7 bases, in that order; junction bases with no gene match: 7. The CDR3 protein is CASSPQGAREQYF. The CDR3 DNA reads TGTGCCAGCAGTCCTCAGGGGGCAAGGGAGCAGTACTTC.

This clonotype was observed many times. V gene TRBV5-6 combines with J gene TRBJ2-7, with 10 positions matching TRBD1. J gave up 3 bases and V 0 bases, and 3 bases lay outside the gene matches. In germline, CDR1 is SGHDT, CDR2 YYEEEE. There are 15 residues in the CDR3. CDR3 in DNA: TGTGCCAGCAGCTTGGTTAGGGACAGGGGCTACGAGCAGTACTTC. This encodes CASSLVRDRGYEQYF.

This clonotype was observed at least ten times. The chain has TRBV6-1 and TRBJ2-2; possibly TRBD1 for D (5 bases). Germline CDR1 MNHNS, CDR2 SASEGT. V lost 10 bases, J lost 0 bases, and 12 bases lay in between. The length of the CDR3 is 14 residues. CDR3 nucleotides: TGTGCCACCCGACAGACCTCGAACACCGGGGAGCTGTTTTTT. It encodes CATRQTSNTGELFF.